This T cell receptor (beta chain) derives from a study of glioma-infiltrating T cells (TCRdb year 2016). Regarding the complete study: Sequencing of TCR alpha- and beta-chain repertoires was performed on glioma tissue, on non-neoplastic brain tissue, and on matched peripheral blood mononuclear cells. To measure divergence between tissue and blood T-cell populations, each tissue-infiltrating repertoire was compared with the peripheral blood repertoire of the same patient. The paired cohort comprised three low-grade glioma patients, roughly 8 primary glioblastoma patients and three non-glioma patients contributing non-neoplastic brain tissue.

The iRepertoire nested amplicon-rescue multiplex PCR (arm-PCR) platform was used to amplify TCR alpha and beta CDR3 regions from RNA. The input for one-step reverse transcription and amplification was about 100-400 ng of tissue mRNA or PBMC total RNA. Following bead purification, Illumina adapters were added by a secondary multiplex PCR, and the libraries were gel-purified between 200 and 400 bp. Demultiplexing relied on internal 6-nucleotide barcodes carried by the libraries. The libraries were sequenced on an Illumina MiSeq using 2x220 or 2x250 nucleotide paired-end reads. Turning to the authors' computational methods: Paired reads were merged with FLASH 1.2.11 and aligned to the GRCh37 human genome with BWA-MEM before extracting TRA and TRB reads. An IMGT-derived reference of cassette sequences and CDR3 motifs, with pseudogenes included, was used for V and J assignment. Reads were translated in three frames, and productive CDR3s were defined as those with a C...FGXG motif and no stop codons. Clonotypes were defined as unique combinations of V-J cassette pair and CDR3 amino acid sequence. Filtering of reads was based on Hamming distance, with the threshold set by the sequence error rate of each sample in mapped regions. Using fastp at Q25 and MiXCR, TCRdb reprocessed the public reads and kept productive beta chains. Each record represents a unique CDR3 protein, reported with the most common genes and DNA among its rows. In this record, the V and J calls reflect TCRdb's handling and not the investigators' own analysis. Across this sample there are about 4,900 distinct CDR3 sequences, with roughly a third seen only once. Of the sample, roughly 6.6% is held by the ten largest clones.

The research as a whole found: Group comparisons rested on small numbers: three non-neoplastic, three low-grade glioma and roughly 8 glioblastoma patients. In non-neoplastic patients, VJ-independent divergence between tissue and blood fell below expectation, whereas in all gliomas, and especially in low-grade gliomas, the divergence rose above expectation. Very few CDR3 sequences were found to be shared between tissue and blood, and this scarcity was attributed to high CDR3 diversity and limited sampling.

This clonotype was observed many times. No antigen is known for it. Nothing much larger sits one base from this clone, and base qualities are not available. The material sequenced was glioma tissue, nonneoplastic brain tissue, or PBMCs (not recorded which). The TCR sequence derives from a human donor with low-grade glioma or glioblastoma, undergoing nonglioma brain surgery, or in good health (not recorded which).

This receptor carries the CDR3 CASSFDAKNIQYF. The DNA sequence is as follows: TGTGCCAGCAGTTTCGACGCCAAAAACATTCAGTACTTC. The chain is made from TRBV12-3 or TRBV12-4 and TRBJ2-4; no D gene call is confident. The CDR3 measures 13 amino acids from cysteine to phenylalanine. The only DNA kept is the CDR3, 39 bases in frame from the first base. Trimming removed 3 bases from V and 1 base from J, leaving 4 bases between the germline ends.